This is a list of T cell receptor beta chains from one sample in a study of cytomegalovirus exposure and HLA in healthy donors. Assay used: immunoSEQ multiplex PCR; TCRdb lists only in-frame clones, some missing. Among approximately 150,000 clones, 84% were seen once, and the ten largest hold around 1%. The sample comprised PBMCs. The receptors were sampled from a man aged 25-45 years in good health and CMV-seronegative. The CDR3 runs from the conserved cysteine through the conserved F or W. A D gene is named only where the DNA matches it firmly. Clone size is stated in some rows and not others, as once, few, many or a class when expanded.

v_call	d_call	clone_size	j_call	cdr3_nt	cdr3_aa
TRBV11-3	TRBD1	few	TRBJ1-2	TGTGCCAGCAGCTTAGGGAGCCGGGACAGAGGAGGCTACACCTTC	CASSLGSRDRGGYTF
TRBV11-2	TRBD1	NA	TRBJ1-2	TGTGCCAGCAGCTTTAGAACAGGGGGCTTAGACTATGGCTACACCTTC	CASSFRTGGLDYGYTF
TRBV4-1	NA	NA	TRBJ1-4	TGCGCCAGCAGCCTTTTCTATTCCGGGACACCCTTAGCAATGGGAGGGGAAAAACTGTTTTTT	CASSLFYSGTPLAMGGEKLFF
TRBV4-1	TRBD1	once	TRBJ2-2	TGCGCCAGCAGCCTACAAGGACAGGGTATCACCGGGGAGCTGTTTTTT	CASSLQGQGITGELFF
TRBV11-2	TRBD2	once	TRBJ2-7	TGTGCCAGCAGCTTAGCTGCGGGGGAGGCTTACGAGCAGTACTTC	CASSLAAGEAYEQYF
TRBV7-9	NA	NA	TRBJ1-3	TGTGCCAGCAGCTTAGGAGGGCTGGGCTTGGAAAACACCATATATTTT	CASSLGGLGLENTIYF
TRBV6-6	NA	NA	TRBJ1-1	TGTGCCGGGGCGGATGGCGCTGAAGCTTTCTTT	CAGADGAEAFF
TRBV18	TRBD2	NA	TRBJ2-3	TGTGCCAGCTCTAAAACAATGGCGGGAGGCACAGATACGCAGTATTTT	CASSKTMAGGTDTQYF
TRBV27	TRBD1	NA	TRBJ2-7	TGTGCCAGCAGCATCACAGGGGACTCCTACGAGCAGTACTTC	CASSITGDSYEQYF
TRBV4-1	NA	NA	TRBJ2-2	TGCGCCAGCAGCCAACCTAGCGGGACAGGGGCCGGGGAGCTGTTTTTT	CASSQPSGTGAGELFF
TRBV13	TRBD1	NA	TRBJ2-7	TGTGCCAGCAGCTTAACAGGGGCCGAGCAGTACTTC	CASSLTGAEQYF
TRBV7-9	NA	NA	TRBJ2-7	TGTGCCAGCAGCCAACCGACAGAATTCTACGAGCAGTACTTC	CASSQPTEFYEQYF
TRBV25-1	TRBD1	few	TRBJ2-1	TGTGCCAGCAGTTTCCTCCCCGGGACAGGGGACAATGAGCAGTTCTTC	CASSFLPGTGDNEQFF
TRBV10-2	NA	NA	TRBJ1-6	TGCGCCAGCAGTGAGAACAGGTATAATTCACCCCTCCACTTT	CASSENRYNSPLHF
TRBV6-5	NA	NA	TRBJ1-2	TGTGCCAGCAGTTACTCGGGCCACCGGGGGGGCTACACCTTC	CASSYSGHRGGYTF
TRBV13	TRBD1	NA	TRBJ1-4	TGTGCCAGCAGCCAAAGGCTGACAGGGTTGAATGAAAAACTGTTTTTT	CASSQRLTGLNEKLFF
TRBV7-9	TRBD2	NA	TRBJ2-1	TGTGCCAGCAGCTTAACTGGGACTAGCGGGACGGGGGGGCAGTTCTTC	CASSLTGTSGTGGQFF
TRBV5-5	TRBD1	NA	TRBJ1-4	TGTGCCAGCAGCTTGGCGAGGACAGGCTTTAATGAAAAACTGTTTTTT	CASSLARTGFNEKLFF